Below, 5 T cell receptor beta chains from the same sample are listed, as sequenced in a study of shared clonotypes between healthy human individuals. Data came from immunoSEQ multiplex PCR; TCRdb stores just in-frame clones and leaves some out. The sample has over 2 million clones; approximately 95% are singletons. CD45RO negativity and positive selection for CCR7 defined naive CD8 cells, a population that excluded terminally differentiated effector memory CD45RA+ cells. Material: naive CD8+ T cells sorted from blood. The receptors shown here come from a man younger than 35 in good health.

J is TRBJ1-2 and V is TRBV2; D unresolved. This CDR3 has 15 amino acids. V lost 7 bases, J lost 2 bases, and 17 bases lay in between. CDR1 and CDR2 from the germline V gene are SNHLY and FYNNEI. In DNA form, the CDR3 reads TGTGCCAGCAAGGGCGGAAGCCTTAACAACTATGGCTACACCTTC. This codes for CASKGGSLNNYGYTF.

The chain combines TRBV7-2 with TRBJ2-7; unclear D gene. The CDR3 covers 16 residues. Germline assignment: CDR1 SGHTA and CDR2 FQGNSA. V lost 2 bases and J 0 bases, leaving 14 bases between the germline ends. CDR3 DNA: TGTGCCAGCAGCTTAAGCAGTCTCTCTCTCTCCTACGAGCAGTACTTC. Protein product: CASSLSSLSLSYEQYF.

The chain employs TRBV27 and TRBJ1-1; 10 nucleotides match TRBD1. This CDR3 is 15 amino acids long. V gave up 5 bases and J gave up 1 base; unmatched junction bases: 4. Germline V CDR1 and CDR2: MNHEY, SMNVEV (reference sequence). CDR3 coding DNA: TGTGCCAGCAGTCCTTGGACAGGGGGGAACACTGAAGCTTTCTTT. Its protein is CASSPWTGGNTEAFF.

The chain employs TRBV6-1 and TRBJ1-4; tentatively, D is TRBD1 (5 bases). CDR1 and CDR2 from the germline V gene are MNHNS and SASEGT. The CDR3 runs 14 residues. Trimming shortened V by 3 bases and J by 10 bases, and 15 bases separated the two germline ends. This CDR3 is CASSEAVRDPKLFF. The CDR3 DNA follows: TGTGCCAGCAGTGAGGCCGTCAGGGATCCAAAACTGTTTTTT.

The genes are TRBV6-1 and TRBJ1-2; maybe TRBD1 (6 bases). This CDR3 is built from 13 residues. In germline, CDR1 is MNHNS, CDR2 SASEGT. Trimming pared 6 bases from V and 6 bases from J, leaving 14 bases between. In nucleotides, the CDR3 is TGTGCCAGCAGCCCCACAGGGACGAATGGCTACACCTTC. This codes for CASSPTGTNGYTF.